The rows below give T cell receptor beta chains drawn from one sample of a study of PD-1 blockade in classical Hodgkin lymphoma. This table comes from immunoSEQ multiplex PCR, and its TCRdb copy is limited to in-frame clones, with some not included. The table lists about 14,000 clones, around 80% of them singletons. The sample here was peripheral blood mononuclear cells (PBMCs), taken at baseline. The receptors shown here come from a human donor with classical Hodgkin lymphoma. The CDR3 runs from the conserved cysteine through the conserved F or W. D genes are given only for firm matches. Not all rows give a size; the values are once, few, many and, for expanded clones, a class.

j_gene: TRBJ2-7; abundance: .; v_gene: TRBV7-9; d_gene: .; CDR3aa: CASTQDRLGQYF; CDR3nt: TGTGCCAGCACCCAGGACCGGTTAGGGCAGTACTTC
j_gene: TRBJ2-5; abundance: .; v_gene: TRBV9; d_gene: .; CDR3aa: CASSVGAGPQETQYF; CDR3nt: TGTGCCAGCAGCGTAGGGGCAGGGCCCCAAGAGACCCAGTACTTC
j_gene: TRBJ2-5; abundance: .; v_gene: TRBV18; d_gene: .; CDR3aa: CASSPMNGLQETQYF; CDR3nt: TGTGCCAGCTCACCGATGAACGGGTTACAAGAGACCCAGTACTTC
j_gene: TRBJ2-7; abundance: few; v_gene: TRBV27; d_gene: .; CDR3aa: CASSVGRGYEQYF; CDR3nt: TGTGCCAGCAGCGTAGGACGGGGTTACGAGCAGTACTTC
j_gene: TRBJ2-7; abundance: .; v_gene: TRBV2; d_gene: .; CDR3aa: CASSELRGGVVEQYF; CDR3nt: TGTGCCAGCAGTGAGTTAAGGGGAGGAGTGGTCGAGCAGTACTTC
j_gene: TRBJ1-2; abundance: .; v_gene: TRBV6-5; d_gene: .; CDR3aa: CASRQPGALGGYTF; CDR3nt: TGTGCCAGCAGGCAACCGGGAGCTCTGGGAGGCTACACCTTC
j_gene: TRBJ2-1; abundance: .; v_gene: TRBV19; d_gene: TRBD2; CDR3aa: CASSGTRGGEQFF; CDR3nt: TGTGCCAGTAGTGGGACCCGGGGGGGGGAGCAGTTCTTC
j_gene: TRBJ2-1; abundance: .; v_gene: TRBV2; d_gene: TRBD1; CDR3aa: CASEQGSSYNEQFF; CDR3nt: TGTGCCAGCGAACAGGGGTCCTCCTACAATGAGCAGTTCTTC
j_gene: TRBJ2-7; abundance: .; v_gene: TRBV4-3; d_gene: .; CDR3aa: CASSQDSGTVYEQYF; CDR3nt: TGCGCCAGCAGCCAAGATTCGGGGACGGTCTACGAGCAGTACTTC
j_gene: TRBJ1-2; abundance: .; v_gene: TRBV4-1; d_gene: .; CDR3aa: CASSGSSLQSPYGYTF; CDR3nt: TGCGCCAGCAGCGGGTCGTCGCTACAAAGCCCCTATGGCTACACCTTC
j_gene: TRBJ2-7; abundance: few; v_gene: TRBV2; d_gene: TRBD1; CDR3aa: CASSEGYRGLNEQYF; CDR3nt: TGTGCCAGCAGTGAAGGCTACAGGGGGCTTAACGAGCAGTACTTC
j_gene: TRBJ2-3; abundance: .; v_gene: TRBV28; d_gene: TRBD1; CDR3aa: CASSFGTGVVTHTQYF; CDR3nt: TGTGCCAGCAGTTTTGGGACAGGGGTGGTCACACATACGCAGTATTTT
j_gene: TRBJ2-5; abundance: .; v_gene: TRBV5-6; d_gene: .; CDR3aa: CASTFRRETQYF; CDR3nt: TGTGCCAGCACCTTTCGCAGGGAGACCCAGTACTTC
j_gene: TRBJ1-1; abundance: .; v_gene: TRBV11-3; d_gene: .; CDR3aa: CASSFRGAEAFF; CDR3nt: TGTGCCAGCAGCTTCCGGGGAGCTGAAGCTTTCTTT
j_gene: TRBJ2-5; abundance: few; v_gene: TRBV5-4; d_gene: .; CDR3aa: CASSPEASMETQYF; CDR3nt: TGTGCCAGCAGCCCCGAGGCTAGTATGGAGACCCAGTACTTC
j_gene: TRBJ2-2; abundance: few; v_gene: TRBV7-3; d_gene: TRBD1; CDR3aa: CASSRTGYSGELFF; CDR3nt: TGTGCCAGCAGCCGGACAGGCTACAGCGGGGAGCTGTTTTTT
j_gene: TRBJ2-1; abundance: .; v_gene: TRBV7-8; d_gene: TRBD2; CDR3aa: CASSLRTSGGHSSYNEQFF; CDR3nt: TGTGCCAGCAGCTTACGGACTAGCGGGGGCCATAGCTCCTACAATGAGCAGTTCTTC
j_gene: TRBJ1-1; abundance: .; v_gene: TRBV19; d_gene: .; CDR3aa: CASSIDLGRGNTEAFF; CDR3nt: TGTGCCAGTAGTATAGATCTGGGGCGCGGGAACACTGAAGCTTTCTTT
j_gene: TRBJ2-7; abundance: .; v_gene: TRBV6-1; d_gene: TRBD2; CDR3aa: CASSASSGLAGEQYF; CDR3nt: TGTGCCAGCAGTGCCTCATCGGGACTAGCGGGCGAGCAGTACTTC
j_gene: TRBJ1-2; abundance: once; v_gene: TRBV28; d_gene: .; CDR3aa: CASSLSDYGYTF; CDR3nt: TGTGCCAGCAGTTTATCCGACTATGGCTACACCTTC
j_gene: TRBJ1-1; abundance: .; v_gene: TRBV15; d_gene: .; CDR3aa: CATSRDTALDNTEAFF; CDR3nt: TGTGCCACCAGCAGAGATACGGCACTGGATAACACTGAAGCTTTCTTT
j_gene: TRBJ2-3; abundance: .; v_gene: TRBV5-1; d_gene: .; CDR3aa: CASSLGVRDTQYF; CDR3nt: TGCGCCAGCAGCTTGGGGGTGCGGGATACGCAGTATTTT
j_gene: TRBJ1-1; abundance: .; v_gene: TRBV20-1; d_gene: .; CDR3aa: CSAHRVVEAFF; CDR3nt: TGCAGTGCCCACAGGGTGGTTGAAGCTTTCTTT
j_gene: TRBJ2-2; abundance: .; v_gene: TRBV2; d_gene: .; CDR3aa: CASSAHNTGELFF; CDR3nt: TGTGCCAGCAGCGCCCACAACACCGGGGAGCTGTTTTTT
j_gene: TRBJ1-2; abundance: .; v_gene: TRBV7-9; d_gene: TRBD1; CDR3aa: CASSSNRGHQDYGYTF; CDR3nt: TGTGCCAGCAGCTCGAACAGGGGTCATCAGGACTATGGCTACACCTTC
j_gene: TRBJ2-5; abundance: .; v_gene: TRBV29-1; d_gene: .; CDR3aa: CSVNREETQYF; CDR3nt: TGCAGCGTTAACAGGGAAGAGACCCAGTACTTC
j_gene: TRBJ2-1; abundance: .; v_gene: TRBV2; d_gene: TRBD2; CDR3aa: CASSEYGALAGEGRGHEQFF; CDR3nt: TGTGCCAGCAGTGAATACGGAGCTCTAGCGGGAGAGGGTCGAGGCCATGAGCAGTTCTTC
j_gene: TRBJ1-2; abundance: .; v_gene: TRBV9; d_gene: .; CDR3aa: CASSVESGISRYGYTF; CDR3nt: TGTGCCAGCAGCGTAGAATCAGGGATTAGCCGGTATGGCTACACCTTC
j_gene: TRBJ1-1; abundance: .; v_gene: TRBV25-1; d_gene: .; CDR3aa: CASSELGTEAFF; CDR3nt: TGTGCCAGCAGTGAATTGGGGACTGAAGCTTTCTTT
j_gene: TRBJ2-1; abundance: .; v_gene: TRBV5-1; d_gene: TRBD2; CDR3aa: CASSFPKREGSYNEQFF; CDR3nt: TGCGCCAGCAGCTTTCCAAAGCGGGAGGGCTCCTACAATGAGCAGTTCTTC
j_gene: TRBJ1-4; abundance: once; v_gene: TRBV21-1; d_gene: .; CDR3aa: CASSPIHRGTNEKLFF; CDR3nt: TGTGCCAGCAGCCCGATCCACAGGGGAACTAATGAAAAACTGTTTTTT
j_gene: TRBJ2-7; abundance: .; v_gene: TRBV5-1; d_gene: TRBD2; CDR3aa: CASSLGLAGLQTYEQYF; CDR3nt: TGCGCCAGCAGCTTGGGGCTAGCGGGACTCCAGACCTACGAGCAGTACTTC
j_gene: TRBJ2-7; abundance: .; v_gene: TRBV4-2; d_gene: .; CDR3aa: CASSFPGSYYEQYF; CDR3nt: TGTGCCAGCTCGTTCCCCGGTTCTTACTACGAGCAGTACTTC
j_gene: TRBJ2-7; abundance: .; v_gene: TRBV9; d_gene: .; CDR3aa: CASSEGKGFYEQYF; CDR3nt: TGTGCCAGCAGCGAGGGGAAGGGCTTCTACGAGCAGTACTTC
j_gene: TRBJ2-1; abundance: .; v_gene: TRBV5-1; d_gene: .; CDR3aa: CATSSGQSYNEQFF; CDR3nt: TGCGCCACATCCTCGGGACAAAGCTACAATGAGCAGTTCTTC
j_gene: TRBJ1-2; abundance: .; v_gene: TRBV18; d_gene: .; CDR3aa: CASSAGTNYGYTF; CDR3nt: TGTGCCAGCTCAGCAGGGACGAACTATGGCTACACCTTC
j_gene: TRBJ1-5; abundance: .; v_gene: TRBV6-1; d_gene: .; CDR3aa: CASSDYQPQHF; CDR3nt: TGTGCCAGCAGTGACTATCAGCCCCAGCATTTT
j_gene: TRBJ2-5; abundance: .; v_gene: TRBV9; d_gene: .; CDR3aa: CASSEPQETQYF; CDR3nt: TGTGCCAGCAGCGAACCGCAAGAGACCCAGTACTTC
j_gene: TRBJ1-5; abundance: .; v_gene: TRBV2; d_gene: .; CDR3aa: CASSRTTGRVLDSNQPQHF; CDR3nt: TGTGCCAGCAGTCGGACTACAGGGAGGGTATTGGATAGCAATCAGCCCCAGCATTTT
j_gene: TRBJ1-1; abundance: .; v_gene: TRBV28; d_gene: TRBD1; CDR3aa: CASSPSGQIEAFF; CDR3nt: TGTGCCAGCAGTCCTTCGGGACAGATTGAAGCTTTCTTT
j_gene: TRBJ1-2; abundance: .; v_gene: TRBV28; d_gene: .; CDR3aa: CATYRVLTGGYTF; CDR3nt: TGTGCCACCTACAGGGTTCTGACAGGTGGCTACACCTTC
j_gene: TRBJ1-3; abundance: .; v_gene: TRBV28; d_gene: .; CDR3aa: CASMRGPGNTIYF; CDR3nt: TGTGCCAGCATGAGGGGTCCTGGAAACACCATATATTTT
j_gene: TRBJ2-1; abundance: .; v_gene: TRBV2; d_gene: .; CDR3aa: CASSEDRAYTNEQFF; CDR3nt: TGTGCCAGCAGTGAAGATAGGGCCTACACCAATGAGCAGTTCTTC
j_gene: TRBJ2-3; abundance: .; v_gene: TRBV11-3; d_gene: .; CDR3aa: CASSLVGDTQYF; CDR3nt: TGTGCCAGCAGCTTAGTAGGTGATACGCAGTATTTT
j_gene: TRBJ1-3; abundance: .; v_gene: TRBV4-2; d_gene: .; CDR3aa: CASSQEVHVGYTIYF; CDR3nt: TGTGCCAGCAGCCAAGAGGTACATGTCGGGTACACCATATATTTT
j_gene: TRBJ2-1; abundance: .; v_gene: TRBV2; d_gene: TRBD2; CDR3aa: CASSEKVNLAGRYNEQFF; CDR3nt: TGTGCCAGCAGCGAAAAGGTCAATCTAGCGGGGAGATACAATGAGCAGTTCTTC
j_gene: TRBJ1-1; abundance: few; v_gene: TRBV4-1; d_gene: .; CDR3aa: CASSQAPGDTEAFF; CDR3nt: TGCGCCAGCAGCCAAGCACCGGGGGACACTGAAGCTTTCTTT
j_gene: TRBJ2-1; abundance: .; v_gene: TRBV29-1; d_gene: .; CDR3aa: CTFKRTNNEQFF; CDR3nt: TGCACCTTCAAGAGGACAAACAATGAGCAGTTCTTC
j_gene: TRBJ2-7; abundance: once; v_gene: TRBV13; d_gene: TRBD2; CDR3aa: CASSDFLAGGTYEQYF; CDR3nt: TGTGCCAGCAGCGATTTTCTAGCGGGGGGCACCTACGAGCAGTACTTC
j_gene: TRBJ1-4; abundance: .; v_gene: TRBV5-1; d_gene: TRBD1; CDR3aa: CASSGTGGNEKLFF; CDR3nt: TGCGCCAGCAGCGGAACAGGGGGTAATGAAAAACTGTTTTTT